This T cell receptor (beta chain) was recorded in a study of CD8+ T cells in alopecia areata. A remark on this clone: The antigen remains unidentified.

Study-wide findings and caveats: Normal-skin resident alphabeta T cells also appear among scalp sample sequences. Tofacitinib significantly brought down scalp clonality and expanded CD8+ clones among top 100. Persistence in scalp and blood during tofacitinib was observed for many expanded lesional clones. Between patients, shared TCR sequences were less clear than in mice. This was possibly due in part to HLA diversity in the patient population.

Sequencing used cDNA as its template, made by extracting RNA and reverse transcribing it. Here immunoSEQ multiplex PCR was the method, and the copy in TCRdb shows in-frame clones only, minus some. This sample has roughly 200,000 clones; roughly 64% occur once, and the top ten carry roughly 12%. Stated treatment: oral pan-JAK inhibitor, 5-10 mg twice daily. The CDR3 has 13 residues. V trimming: 5 bases; J trimming: 6 bases; junction bases outside the gene matches: 4. Germline CDR1 MNHEY, CDR2 SMNVEV (reference sequence). The V and J genes are TRBV27 and TRBJ1-2; TRBD1 matches at 9 bases. This specimen was CD8+ T cells sorted from blood, taken at week 24, from a patient treated with tofacitinib. The origin of this receptor is a human donor with alopecia areata. CDR3: CASSTGQGNGYTF. The CDR3 DNA reads as TGTGCCAGCAGTACCGGACAGGGGAATGGCTACACCTTC.